The 20 T cell receptor beta chains listed next were all sequenced from one sample in a study of identical twins. MiXCR, run by TCRdb on the 5' RACE reads, gives a single entry per CDR3 protein. The table shows 1.5 million to 2 million distinct CDR3 sequences, with around 29% occurring only once. Material: cord blood. The receptors stem from a newborn girl in good health.

This clonotype was picked up a small number of times. The chain uses TRBV13 and TRBJ1-2; D unclear. The CDR3 totals 13 residues. The V gene lost 5 bases and the J gene lost 4 bases, with 11 bases spanning the gap. The germline CDR1 and CDR2 sequences are PRHDT and FYEKMQ (reference sequence). The CDR3 spells CASSPASFYGYTF. The CDR3, as DNA: TGTGCCAGCAGCCCCGCCAGCTTCTATGGCTACACCTTC.

The chain combines TRBV18 with TRBJ2-7; the match to TRBD2 covers 12 bases. The V and J ends lost 6 bases and 1 base, in that order; junction bases with no gene match: 13. The germline gives CDR1 KGHSH, CDR2 LQKENI. The CDR3 spans 18 residues. CDR3 loop: CASSREGLAGTQSYEQYF. The DNA of the CDR3 is TGTGCCAGCTCGAGAGAGGGACTAGCGGGTACCCAGTCCTACGAGCAGTACTTC.

The chain joins TRBV27 to TRBJ1-1; no clear D gene. V lost 4 bases and J lost 0, with 9 bases in between. The CDR3 contains 14 residues. Germline CDR1 reads MNHEY; CDR2 reads SMNVEV (reference sequence). The chain's CDR3 is CASSWSGMNTEAFF. CDR3 bases: TGTGCCAGCAGTTGGTCGGGCATGAACACTGAAGCTTTCTTT.

The chain links TRBV4-1 to TRBJ2-6; D may correspond to TRBD1 or TRBD2 (5 bases each). This CDR3 is built from 16 residues. V was shortened by 4 bases and J by 0 bases, with 10 bases between the two germline ends. Germline assignment: CDR1 MGHRA and CDR2 YSYEKL. The CDR3 coding sequence is TGCGCCAGCAGCCGAGGGGCACTCTCTGGGGCCAACGTCCTGACTTTC. Translating it yields CASSRGALSGANVLTF.

The chain is built from TRBV6-6 and TRBJ2-1; no firm D call. CDR3 length equals 12 residues. V shed 2 bases and J shed 7 bases, with 6 bases lying between them. Germline V gene lookup returns CDR1 MNHNY and CDR2 SVGAGI (reference sequence). The CDR3 coding sequence is TGTGCCAGCAGTTACAACGGTAATGAGCAGTTCTTC. Encoded protein: CASSYNGNEQFF.

The chain joins TRBV3-1 to TRBJ2-5, with D possibly being TRBD1 (5 bases). The CDR3 loop spans 15 amino acids. V gave up 4 bases and J gave up 1 base, with 13 bases separating them. Per the germline V gene, CDR1 is LGHDT and CDR2 is YNNKEL (reference sequence). CDR3 residues: CASSPGVGPQETQYF. In DNA, the CDR3 is TGTGCCAGCAGCCCCGGTGTGGGGCCCCAAGAGACCCAGTACTTC.

This rearrangement joins TRBV10-3 to TRBJ2-3; 9 positions agree with TRBD1. The germline gives CDR1 ENHRY, CDR2 SYGVKD. The CDR3 covers 14 residues. The J segment lost 1 base and the V segment lost 9 bases, leaving 5 bases of the junction unmatched. The CDR3 is CAIARDRGTDTQYF. The CDR3 DNA follows: TGTGCCATTGCCCGGGACAGGGGCACAGATACGCAGTATTTT.

This clonotype was detected many times. One end of the junction is discordant with germline, which a read error may explain. The chain employs TRBV14 and TRBJ2-3; no clear D gene. This CDR3 spans 14 amino acids. In germline, CDR1 is SGHDN, CDR2 FVKESK. CDR3 sequence: CASSQVPGTDTQYF. DNA of the CDR3: TGCGCCAGCAGCCAAGTTCCTGGCACAGATACGCAGTATTTT.

The rearrangement links TRBV20-1 to TRBJ2-3; D ambiguous. Germline CDR1 is DFQATT and CDR2 is SNEGSKA (reference sequence). CDR3 length: 13 amino acids. Trimming cost V 3 bases and J 6 bases, with 13 bases left between them. For the CDR3, the DNA is TGCAGTGCTAGGACTCCGGTTGAGGATACGCAGTATTTT. As protein: CSARTPVEDTQYF.

This clonotype was counted between two and nine times. CDR3 amino acids: CASSLAVHSPLHF. The CDR3 coding sequence is TGTGCCAGCAGCTTAGCGGTGCATTCACCCCTCCACTTT. The gene calls are TRBV7-6 and TRBJ1-6, with D unresolved. The CDR3 spans 13 residues. CDR1 and CDR2 from the germline V gene are SGHVS and FNYEAQ. The V end lost 0 bases, the J end lost 8 bases, and 5 bases lay between the germline ends.

There are a few counts of this clonotype. The chain links TRBV4-2 to TRBJ2-1; TRBD2 matches at 13 bases. This CDR3 comprises 16 residues. The germline V gene has CDR1 LGHNA and CDR2 YNFKEQ. The V and J ends lost 0 bases and 11 bases, in that order; junction bases with no gene match: 7. The CDR3 sequence is CASSQDRGLAGTQQFF. The CDR3 DNA sequence: TGTGCCAGCAGCCAAGATCGGGGACTAGCGGGGACCCAGCAGTTCTTC.

This clonotype was seen a few times. This chain connects TRBV6-2 or TRBV6-3 to TRBJ2-3, with 7 bases aligning to TRBD1. This CDR3 has 15 residues. Germline trimming cut 6 bases from V and 0 bases from J; bases unmatched to any gene: 6. Germline CDR1 reads MNHEY; CDR2 reads SVGEGT. CDR3 nucleotide sequence: TGTGCCAGCAGGATGACAGGGTTGAGCACAGATACGCAGTATTTT. Encoded protein: CASRMTGLSTDTQYF.

CDR3 residues: CASSQGNRGEYNEQFF. The CDR3 bases are TGTGCCAGCAGCCAAGGCAACAGGGGGGAGTACAATGAGCAGTTCTTC. This chain joins TRBV4-2 and TRBJ2-1, with 8 bases that match TRBD1. CDR1 is LGHNA, CDR2 YNFKEQ, per germline. Trimming took 1 base from V and 4 from J; bases not matched to a gene: 6. The CDR3 is 16 residues long.

This clonotype has more than one count but fewer than ten. The V and J genes are TRBV6-4 and TRBJ2-3; D gene ambiguous. Trimming removed 7 bases from V and 4 bases from J, with 15 bases in between. The V gene's germline CDR1 is MRHNA and CDR2 SNTAGT. This CDR3 has 14 residues. The CDR3 nucleotides read TGTGCCAGCAAAGAGTTTGGGGTCGCAGATACGCAGTATTTT. Its protein product is CASKEFGVADTQYF.

A single count supports this clonotype. The chain combines TRBV12-3 or TRBV12-4 with TRBJ2-7, with 9 bases fitting TRBD2. V shed 1 base, J shed 3 bases, and the junction held 7 bases outside the gene matches. This CDR3 has 16 residues. The CDR3 region is CASSLDGGGGVYEQYF. The CDR3 DNA sequence: TGTGCCAGCAGTTTAGATGGCGGCGGGGGGGTCTACGAGCAGTACTTC.

This chain joins TRBV20-1 and TRBJ1-5, with D unresolved. The CDR3 consists of 12 residues. CDR1 is DFQATT, CDR2 SNEGSKA, per germline (reference sequence). The ends were cut back, 6 bases at V and 3 bases at J, with 9 bases in the middle. In DNA form, the CDR3 reads TGCAGTGCCACAGATGACAATCAGCCCCAGCATTTT. Translated, it gives CSATDDNQPQHF.

This clonotype occurred a few times. The junction and the germline gene differ at one end; a read error may be behind it. This chain joins TRBV7-6 and TRBJ2-1, with TRBD2 identical over 8 bases. CDR1 and CDR2 from the germline V gene are SGHVS and FNYEAQ. The CDR3 has 16 residues. The CDR3 spells CASSRTTSVSYNEQFF. CDR3 coding DNA: TGTGCTAGCAGCAGAACGACTAGCGTCTCCTACAATGAGCAGTTCTTC. The full variable domain, with the rest looked up from reference TRBV7-6 and TRBJ2-1, is GAGVSQSPRYKVTKRGQDVALRCDPISGHVSLYWYRQALGQGPEFLTYFNYEAQQDKSGLPNDRFSAERPEGSISTLTIQRTEQRDSAMYRCASSRTTSVSYNEQFFGPGTRLTVL.

This chain uses TRBV13 with TRBJ2-5, with D possibly TRBD2 on 5 matching bases. The germline V and J ends were trimmed by 5 bases and 0 bases, with 10 bases remaining between them. This CDR3 is 14 amino acids long. Germline CDR1 PRHDT, CDR2 FYEKMQ (reference sequence). The CDR3 sequence is CASSDRGNQETQYF. DNA of the CDR3: TGTGCCAGCAGCGATCGGGGAAACCAAGAGACCCAGTACTTC.

This clonotype was counted ten times or more. The chain recombines TRBV12-3 or TRBV12-4 with TRBJ2-7; no reliable D call. This CDR3 has 12 residues. V dropped 3 bases and J dropped 9 bases, with 12 bases sitting between them. The CDR3, as DNA: TGTGCCAGCAGTTTTTTTAGTCTGCGGCAGTACTTC. Encoded protein: CASSFFSLRQYF.

This clonotype was counted many times. The rearrangement links TRBV6-1 to TRBJ2-7, with D possibly TRBD1 on 5 matching bases. V lost 2 bases, J lost 7 bases, and 9 bases lay in between. This CDR3 has 12 residues. CDR1 is MNHNS, CDR2 SASEGT, per germline. The CDR3 region is CASSEQGREQYF. The CDR3 DNA sequence: TGTGCCAGCAGTGAACAGGGAAGGGAGCAGTACTTC.